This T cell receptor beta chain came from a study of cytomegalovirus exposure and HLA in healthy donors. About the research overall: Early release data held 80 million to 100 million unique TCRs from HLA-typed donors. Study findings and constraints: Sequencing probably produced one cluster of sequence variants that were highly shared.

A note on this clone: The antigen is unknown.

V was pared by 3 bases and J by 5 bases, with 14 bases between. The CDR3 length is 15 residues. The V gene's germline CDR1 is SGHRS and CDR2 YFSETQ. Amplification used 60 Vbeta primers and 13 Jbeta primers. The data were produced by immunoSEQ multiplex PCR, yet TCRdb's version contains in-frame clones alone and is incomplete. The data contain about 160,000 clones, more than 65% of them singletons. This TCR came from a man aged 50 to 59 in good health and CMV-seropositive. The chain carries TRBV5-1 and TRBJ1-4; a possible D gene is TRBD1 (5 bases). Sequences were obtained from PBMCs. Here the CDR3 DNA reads TGCGCCAGCAGCTCCTCGGGGACTTCGAATGAAAAACTGTTTTTT. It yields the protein CASSSSGTSNEKLFF.